The clone carrying this T cell receptor (beta chain) was picked up a small number of times. Its cognate antigen is unknown. Sequencing of the DNA from cultured CD4+ T cells was carried out with the Oncomine TCR Beta short-read assay. From CD4+ T cells that had been cultured, genomic DNA was extracted. TCRdb reprocessed the PCR reads with MiXCR, giving one entry per CDR3 protein. The table lists about 7,500 distinct CDR3 sequences, about 40% of them singletons. This CDR3 spans 17 amino acids. Per germline, CDR1 DFQATT and CDR2 SNEGSKA (reference sequence). The ends were cut back, 1 base at V and 0 bases at J, with 16 bases in the middle. Treatment: approximately nine-day PBMC culture with coronavirus spike peptide pools or control peptides (ViraFEST assay). The unexposed donor's CD4+ T cells were collected before the COVID-19 pandemic (2011-2018). Following culture for about 9 days, CD4+ T cells were isolated by negative selection.

This sample is drawn from a study of vaccination and CD4 T cells after COVID-19. The wider study: With a range of 35 to 161, the median interval from diagnosis to drawing post-COVID samples was approximately 91 days. Researchers treated cells with overlapping spike peptides taken from SARS-CoV-2, HCoV-NL63, HCoV-OC43 and HCoV-229E.

This receptor was taken from a human donor in good health. The chain carries TRBV20-1 and TRBJ1-3, with D perhaps matching TRBD1 (5 bases). The source material was CD4+ T cells from blood, cultured in vitro. CDR3 in DNA: TGCAGTGCTAGAGCTGTAGGAGGGGAACCCTCTGGAAACACCATATATTTT. Its protein product is CSARAVGGEPSGNTIYF.